The 31 T cell receptor beta chains below come from one sample, sequenced in a study of T cell responses to AZD1222 COVID-19 vaccine. This table comes from immunoSEQ multiplex PCR, and its TCRdb copy is limited to in-frame clones, with some not included. Here the sample spans 150,000 to 200,000 clones, 90% being singletons. The material was peripheral blood, obtained 28 days after the second AZD1222 dose. These receptors all stem from an adult who received the AZD1222 COVID-19 vaccine.

This chain joins TRBV2 and TRBJ2-5; no definite D call. The V gene's germline CDR1 is SNHLY and CDR2 FYNNEI. The CDR3 sequence is 12 residues long. V was clipped by 8 bases and J by 4 bases, with 11 bases between them. CDR3 coding DNA: TGTGCCAGCCGCATAGTTAGAGAGACCCAGTACTTC. Translated: CASRIVRETQYF.

The V and J genes are TRBV2 and TRBJ2-4; D is perhaps TRBD1 (6 bases). From germline, CDR1 is SNHLY and CDR2 FYNNEI. The ends were cut back, 4 bases at V and 6 bases at J, with 7 bases in the middle. The CDR3 consists of 12 residues. In DNA, the CDR3 is TGTGCCAGCAGTGTACAGGGAAACATTCAGTACTTC. It yields the protein CASSVQGNIQYF.

J is TRBJ2-3 and V is TRBV7-9, with 14 bases lining up with TRBD2. Trimming took 1 base from V and 1 from J; bases not matched to a gene: 4. The CDR3 runs 18 residues. In germline, CDR1 is SEHNR, CDR2 FQNEAQ (reference sequence). CDR3 amino acids: CASSLGGTSGSGTDTQYF. CDR3 coding DNA: TGTGCCAGCAGCTTAGGAGGGACTAGCGGGAGTGGCACAGATACGCAGTATTTT.

The chain joins TRBV11-2 to TRBJ2-3; 8 nucleotides line up with TRBD2. This CDR3 region has 15 residues. Germline V gene sequence: CDR1 SGHAT, CDR2 FQNNGV. The V and J ends lost 6 bases and 4 bases, in that order; junction bases with no gene match: 9. CDR3 amino acids: CASSSSGLGSDTQYF. For the CDR3, the DNA is TGTGCCAGCAGTTCGTCGGGACTAGGCTCAGATACGCAGTATTTT.

This chain connects TRBV7-9 to TRBJ1-4; 7 nucleotides match TRBD1. The CDR3 contains 16 residues. Germline loops: CDR1 SEHNR, CDR2 FQNEAQ (reference sequence). Losses at the gene ends were 5 bases for V and 0 bases for J; bases not matched to a gene: 6. The CDR3 loop reads CASSPGQVTTNEKLFF. The CDR3 nucleotides read TGTGCCAGCAGCCCCGGACAGGTCACAACTAATGAAAAACTGTTTTTT. The full variable domain, completed using reference TRBV7-9 and TRBJ1-4, is DTGVSQNPRHKITKRGQNVTFRCDPISEHNRLYWYRQTLGQGPEFLTYFQNEAQLEKSRLLSDRFSAERPKGSFSTLEIQRTEQGDSAMYLCASSPGQVTTNEKLFFGSGTQLSVL.

V and J are TRBV6-6 and TRBJ1-5, with a weak D call TRBD1 (6 bases). The CDR3 sequence is 13 residues long. Germline V lookup: CDR1 MNHNY, CDR2 SVGAGI (reference sequence). The V and J ends lost 4 bases and 4 bases respectively, with 8 bases between them. The CDR3, as DNA: TGTGCCAGCAGTTCAGGACAGAATCAGCCCCAGCATTTT. This gives the protein CASSSGQNQPQHF.

V gene TRBV5-4 combines with J gene TRBJ1-1; D remains ambiguous. The CDR3 spans 12 residues. V was clipped by 4 bases and J by 8 bases, with 12 bases between them. Germline assignment: CDR1 SGHNT and CDR2 YYREEE (reference sequence). The CDR3 region has the DNA TGTGCCAGCAGCCACCCCCGGGGAGAAGCTTTCTTT. This codes for CASSHPRGEAFF.

This chain uses TRBV11-2 with TRBJ1-1; 8 bases map to TRBD1. Unmatched junction bases numbered 4, after V lost 5 bases and J lost 11 bases. The germline gives CDR1 SGHAT, CDR2 FQNNGV. CDR3 length equals 11 residues. This chain's CDR3 is CASSPDRVAFF. CDR3 bases: TGTGCCAGCAGCCCGGACAGGGTCGCTTTCTTT.

The V and J genes are TRBV6-2 or TRBV6-3 and TRBJ1-2; no clear D gene. Trimming cost V 5 bases and J 2 bases, with 15 bases left between them. Looked up from germline, CDR1 is MNHEY and CDR2 is SVGEGT. The CDR3 has 15 amino acids. CDR3 in DNA: TGTGCCAGCAGTCCAACCGGGAACTCGAACTATGGCTACACCTTC. Its protein is CASSPTGNSNYGYTF.

The chain links TRBV6-5 to TRBJ2-6, with unresolved D. CDR1 and CDR2 from the germline V gene are MNHEY and SVGAGI. The CDR3 has 15 amino acids. The V gene lost 6 bases and the J gene lost 0 bases, with 9 bases spanning the gap. The CDR3 DNA sequence: TGTGCCAGCAGCCACGGCAGCTCTGGGGCCAACGTCCTGACTTTC. As protein: CASSHGSSGANVLTF.

This chain links TRBV7-2 with TRBJ2-1; 13 bases fit TRBD2. CDR3 length: 15 residues. Germline assignment: CDR1 SGHTA and CDR2 FQGNSA. Trimming took 5 bases from V and 4 from J; bases not matched to a gene: 2. CDR3 sequence reads: CASSAGLAGYNEQFF. The CDR3 DNA reads as TGTGCCAGCAGCGCGGGACTAGCGGGATACAATGAGCAGTTCTTC.

V is TRBV29-1 and J is TRBJ1-3, with 9 positions matching TRBD1. Germline CDR1 reads SQVTM; CDR2 reads ANQGSEA. There are 13 residues in the CDR3. With 7 bases clipped from V and 4 bases from J, the junction kept 5 bases outside the gene matches. The CDR3 protein is CSGTGAGGNTIYF. The CDR3 DNA follows: TGCAGCGGGACAGGGGCGGGAGGAAACACCATATATTTT. The variable domain in full, completed from reference TRBV29-1 and TRBJ1-3, reads SAVISQKPSRDICQRGTSLTIQCQVDSQVTMMFWYRQQPGQSLTLIATANQGSEATYESGFVIDKFPISRPNLTFSTLTVSNMSPEDSSIYLCSGTGAGGNTIYFGEGSWLTVV.

The rearrangement uses TRBV3-1 (or the pseudogene TRBV3-2) and TRBJ1-2; D gene ambiguous. V dropped 0 bases and J dropped 2 bases, with 4 bases sitting between them. This CDR3 has 13 amino acids. CDR1 LGHDT and CDR2 YNNKEL come from the germline V gene (reference sequence). The CDR3 sequence is CASSQDMNYGYTF. Written as DNA, the CDR3 is TGTGCCAGCAGCCAAGACATGAACTATGGCTACACCTTC.

V is TRBV5-4 and J is TRBJ2-2; D is perhaps TRBD2 (6 bases). Trimming took off 2 bases at V and 2 bases at J, with 10 bases between the two ends. Germline-derived CDR1 and CDR2 are SGHNT and YYREEE (reference sequence). The length of the CDR3 is 15 residues. The DNA for the CDR3 is TGTGCCAGCAGCTTAGGGACTTTTAACACCGGGGAGCTGTTTTTT. It yields the protein CASSLGTFNTGELFF. Variable domain in full (rest from reference TRBV5-4 and TRBJ2-2): ETGVTQSPTHLIKTRGQQVTLRCSSQSGHNTVSWYQQALGQGPQFIFQYYREEENGRGNFPPRFSGLQFPNYSSELNVNALELDDSALYLCASSLGTFNTGELFFGEGSRLTVL.

The V and J genes are TRBV11-2 and TRBJ2-7; 8 bases are a match to TRBD2. The J segment lost 4 bases and the V segment lost 5 bases, leaving 10 bases of the junction unmatched. The CDR3 length is 15 residues. In germline, CDR1 is SGHAT, CDR2 FQNNGV. The DNA of the CDR3 is TGTGCCAGCAGCCCCCGGGGGGGGTTTAATTACGAGCAGTACTTC. Translating gives CASSPRGGFNYEQYF.

This clone is a singleton in its sample. The CDR3 nucleotides are TGTGCCAGCAAGGGGTCTGACTATGGCTACACCTTC. As protein: CASKGSDYGYTF. This sequence joins TRBV2 and TRBJ1-2, with a weak D call TRBD1 (5 bases). There are 12 residues in the CDR3. Germline-derived CDR1 and CDR2 are SNHLY and FYNNEI. V was cut by 7 bases and J by 3 bases, with 9 bases left in between.

This chain links TRBV28 with TRBJ1-1, with TRBD1 identical over 8 bases. Germline V gene data show CDR1 as MDHEN and CDR2 as SYDVKM. With 1 base clipped from V and 1 base from J, the junction kept 8 bases outside the gene matches. The CDR3 totals 17 residues. The CDR3, as DNA: TGTGCCAGCAGTTTATCCACAGGACAGGGCGAGAACACTGAAGCTTTCTTT. Protein sequence: CASSLSTGQGENTEAFF.

The rearrangement links TRBV7-6 to TRBJ2-2; D might be TRBD2 (6 bases). The germline V gene has CDR1 SGHVS and CDR2 FNYEAQ. CDR3 length: 15 residues. V was shortened by 8 bases and J by 7 bases, with 20 bases between the two germline ends. The CDR3 DNA reads TGTGCCAGCGGCGCCAGACCCTCCGGGGGCGGGGAGCTGTTTTTT. Protein product: CASGARPSGGGELFF. Full variable domain (missing parts from reference TRBV7-6 and TRBJ2-2): GAGVSQSPRYKVTKRGQDVALRCDPISGHVSLYWYRQALGQGPEFLTYFNYEAQQDKSGLPNDRFSAERPEGSISTLTIQRTEQRDSAMYRCASGARPSGGGELFFGEGSRLTVL.

The table lists this clone with a few counts. The genes are TRBV19 and TRBJ1-4, with 8 bases that match TRBD1. Germline V CDR1 and CDR2: LNHDA, SQIVND (reference sequence). The CDR3 covers 15 residues. The junction had 5 bases not matched to a gene; V was cut back by 5 bases and J by 3 bases. This CDR3 reads CASSAGGMANEKLFF. CDR3 coding DNA: TGTGCCAGTAGTGCAGGGGGCATGGCTAATGAAAAACTGTTTTTT. The full variable domain, in which reference TRBV19 and TRBJ1-4 provide the parts outside the CDR3, is DGGITQSPKYLFRKEGQNVTLSCEQNLNHDAMYWYRQDPGQGLRLIYYSQIVNDFQKGDIAEGYSVSREKKESFPLTVTSAQKNPTAFYLCASSAGGMANEKLFFGSGTQLSVL.

This chain links TRBV5-8 with TRBJ2-1; 10 bases map to TRBD1. The germline V gene has CDR1 SGHTS and CDR2 YDEGEE. With 6 bases clipped from V and 9 bases from J, the junction kept 9 bases outside the gene matches. This CDR3 spans 14 amino acids. This CDR3 is CASTPGQGIGEQFF. CDR3 nucleotide sequence: TGTGCCAGCACTCCGGGACAGGGGATAGGTGAGCAGTTCTTC.

The chain employs TRBV28 and TRBJ1-6, with a weak D call TRBD1 (6 bases). Trimming removed 5 bases from V and 9 bases from J, with 17 bases in between. This CDR3 has 15 amino acids. The germline CDR1 and CDR2 sequences are MDHEN and SYDVKM. Here the CDR3 reads CASSVPPDSSSPLHF. For the CDR3, the DNA is TGTGCCAGCAGTGTACCCCCGGACAGCTCTTCACCCCTCCACTTT.

The V and J genes are TRBV7-9 and TRBJ2-7, with TRBD1 matching 9 bases. Germline V gene sequence: CDR1 SEHNR, CDR2 FQNEAQ (reference sequence). CDR3 length: 11 amino acids. With 4 bases clipped from V and 12 bases from J, the junction kept 4 bases outside the gene matches. The CDR3 loop reads CASSSDRGWYF. CDR3 sequence (DNA): TGTGCCAGCAGCTCGGACAGGGGTTGGTACTTC.

The chain couples TRBV3-1 (or the pseudogene TRBV3-2) to TRBJ1-4; no clear D. The CDR3 runs 13 residues. Trimming took off 3 bases at V and 7 bases at J, with 9 bases between the two ends. Germline loops: CDR1 LGHDT, CDR2 YNNKEL (reference sequence). CDR3: CASSHGLFEKLFF. As DNA, the CDR3 is TGTGCCAGCAGCCACGGATTATTTGAAAAACTGTTTTTT.

This chain links TRBV6-6 with TRBJ1-2, with 8 nucleotides matching TRBD1. With 5 bases clipped from V and 7 bases from J, the junction kept 21 bases outside the gene matches. The CDR3 is 18 amino acids. Germline lookup yields CDR1 MNHNY and CDR2 SVGAGI (reference sequence). CDR3 in amino acids: CASSQSTGTGLRGGGYTF. The CDR3 DNA sequence: TGTGCCAGCAGTCAAAGTACCGGGACAGGACTTCGAGGAGGTGGCTACACCTTC.

The rearrangement uses TRBV28 and TRBJ2-7, with 10 bases identical to TRBD2. From germline, CDR1 is MDHEN and CDR2 SYDVKM. Trimming removed 4 bases from V and 5 bases from J; junction bases left unmatched: 8. The CDR3 totals 15 residues. The CDR3 nucleotides are TGTGCCAGCAGTTCCCCGGGGCTAGCGGGGGACGAGCAGTACTTC. It translates to CASSSPGLAGDEQYF.

In its sample, this clone was seen once. This chain uses TRBV19 with TRBJ2-6; D remains ambiguous. Germline-derived CDR1 and CDR2 are LNHDA and SQIVND (reference sequence). V lost 7 bases and J 0 bases, leaving 10 bases between the germline ends. CDR3 size: 15 residues. Written as DNA, the CDR3 is TGTGCCAGTAAGGGTCGCCACTCTGGGGCCAACGTCCTGACTTTC. It is translated as CASKGRHSGANVLTF. Together with reference TRBV19 and TRBJ2-6, the CDR3 gives the full variable domain: DGGITQSPKYLFRKEGQNVTLSCEQNLNHDAMYWYRQDPGQGLRLIYYSQIVNDFQKGDIAEGYSVSREKKESFPLTVTSAQKNPTAFYLCASKGRHSGANVLTFGAGSRLTVL.

Only one count was recorded for this clone. This chain joins TRBV6-2 or TRBV6-3 and TRBJ1-6, with a possible D match to TRBD1 (5 bases). Germline lookup yields CDR1 MNHEY and CDR2 SVGEGT. Trimming left V 2 bases short and J 7 bases short, with 12 bases between. This CDR3 contains 15 residues. The CDR3 nucleotides are TGTGCCAGCAGTTACGAGGGGAATCGGAATTCACCCCTCCACTTT. Translated, it gives CASSYEGNRNSPLHF.

The V gene is TRBV2, the J gene TRBJ2-3; TRBD2 agrees at 10 bases. The CDR3 runs to 17 residues. Germline V gene sequence: CDR1 SNHLY, CDR2 FYNNEI. Trimming at V came to 5 bases and at J to 1 base, leaving 9 bases not matched to a gene. The CDR3, as DNA: TGTGCCAGCAGTCCAGCGGGGGGGTTGGTTGGCACAGATACGCAGTATTTT. The encoded protein is CASSPAGGLVGTDTQYF. Using reference TRBV2 and TRBJ2-3 for the parts outside the CDR3, the full variable domain is EPEVTQTPSHQVTQMGQEVILRCVPISNHLYFYWYRQILGQKVEFLVSFYNNEISEKSEIFDDQFSVERPDGSNFTLKIRSTKLEDSAMYFCASSPAGGLVGTDTQYFGPGTRLTVL.

The chain is built from TRBV12-3 or TRBV12-4 and TRBJ1-5; D is undetermined. The V and J ends lost 3 bases and 4 bases respectively, with 4 bases between them. CDR3 length: 12 amino acids. CDR3 in amino acids: CASSLVNQPQHF. CDR3 in DNA: TGTGCCAGCAGTTTGGTGAATCAGCCCCAGCATTTT.

The rearrangement links TRBV9 to TRBJ1-6; D is unclear. Germline CDR1 SGDLS, CDR2 YYNGEE. The CDR3 consists of 14 residues. V shed 0 bases and J shed 10 bases, with 11 bases lying between them. The CDR3 nucleotides are TGTGCCAGCAGCGTAGATAGGGTGGTCTCACCCCTCCACTTT. Translation gives CASSVDRVVSPLHF.

Only a few counts were recorded for this clone. The chain carries TRBV11-2 and TRBJ2-5; 14 bases fit TRBD2. There are 19 residues in the CDR3. Looked up from germline, CDR1 is SGHAT and CDR2 is FQNNGV. Losses at the gene ends were 1 base for V and 1 base for J; bases not matched to a gene: 8. CDR3 bases: TGTGCCAGCAGCTTAGGCGGGACTAGCGGGAGTGGGCTCCAAGAGACCCAGTACTTC. Translation gives CASSLGGTSGSGLQETQYF. The full variable domain, rest sourced from reference TRBV11-2 and TRBJ2-5, is EAGVAQSPRYKIIEKRQSVAFWCNPISGHATLYWYQQILGQGPKLLIQFQNNGVVDDSQLPKDRFSAERLKGVDSTLKIQPAKLEDSAVYLCASSLGGTSGSGLQETQYFGPGTRLLVL.